Presented here are 16 T cell receptor beta chains from one specimen sequenced in a study of STAT5B mutations in CD4+ large granular lymphocyte leukemia. The protocol was immunoSEQ multiplex PCR, while the TCRdb copy is restricted to in-frame clones and leaves out a portion. Of about 35,000 clones in the sample, roughly 65% were seen once. Specimen: CD4+ T cells from blood buffy coats. These receptor sequences come from a human donor in good health.

The chain recombines TRBV29-1 with TRBJ2-1; TRBD1 might be the D (5 bases). V lost 7 bases and J 8 bases, leaving 15 bases between the germline ends. The germline V gene encodes CDR1 SQVTM and CDR2 ANQGSEA. The CDR3 loop spans 12 amino acids. The CDR3: CSGTQGVDEQFF. CDR3 sequence (DNA): TGCAGCGGGACCCAGGGTGTTGATGAGCAGTTCTTC.

The chain is built from TRBV5-4 and TRBJ1-6; 8 bases match TRBD1. The CDR3 spans 16 residues. The germline V gene has CDR1 SGHNT and CDR2 YYREEE (reference sequence). J was trimmed by 5 bases and V by 4 bases; bases with no gene match: 8. CDR3 bases: TGTGCCAGCAGCGCAATCTCGACAGGGGATAATTCACCCCTCCACTTT. It codes for CASSAISTGDNSPLHF.

This chain links TRBV6-1 with TRBJ2-2; TRBD1 matches 9 bases. CDR3 length: 15 amino acids. The germline V gene encodes CDR1 MNHNS and CDR2 SASEGT. V lost 8 bases and J lost 5; bases outside the gene matches: 9. CDR3: CASQLLQGATGELFF. CDR3 nucleotides: TGTGCCAGCCAACTATTACAGGGGGCGACCGGGGAGCTGTTTTTT.

This rearrangement joins TRBV5-1 to TRBJ2-5, with 10 bases lining up with TRBD1. This CDR3 region has 15 residues. Germline assignment: CDR1 SGHRS and CDR2 YFSETQ. V was pared by 4 bases and J by 3 bases, with 6 bases of the junction left unmatched. The CDR3 nucleotides read TGCGCCAGCAGCAGACAGGGGGCCCGGGAAGAGACCCAGTACTTC. Encoded protein: CASSRQGAREETQYF.

This clone occurred a few times. This chain links TRBV5-1 with TRBJ2-2; TRBD2 aligns across 8 bases. The CDR3 spans 13 residues. Germline V gene data show CDR1 as SGHRS and CDR2 as YFSETQ. The V and J ends lost 4 bases and 4 bases, in that order; junction bases with no gene match: 0. CDR3 bases: TGCGCCAGCAGCCTAGCGGGCACCGGGGAGCTGTTTTTT. Translation gives CASSLAGTGELFF.

The CDR3 DNA sequence: TGTGCCAGCAGTGCAACCGAGGTGAGCGAGACCCAGTACTTC. This gives the protein CASSATEVSETQYF. The chain combines TRBV6-1 with TRBJ2-5; D not resolved. V shed 4 bases and J shed 5 bases, with 14 bases lying between them. The CDR3 length is 14 residues. Germline V gene data show CDR1 as MNHNS and CDR2 as SASEGT.

The chain employs TRBV4-2 and TRBJ2-5; 8 bases map to TRBD1. With the DNA end fitting TRBJ2-7 better, the J assignment may be wrong. Germline V gives CDR1 LGHNA, CDR2 YNFKEQ. This CDR3 has 17 residues. The CDR3 region has the DNA TGTGCCAGCAGCCATGCAGGAGGGGGGACAGGATTCTACGAGCAGTACTTC. Translation gives CASSHAGGGTGFYEQYF.

The chain links TRBV18 to TRBJ1-2; no definite D call. CDR1 and CDR2 from the germline V gene are KGHSH and LQKENI. CDR3 size: 13 residues. The V and J ends lost 6 bases and 8 bases respectively, with 16 bases between them. The CDR3: CASSIDPGGGYTF. CDR3 in DNA: TGTGCCAGCTCGATCGACCCTGGAGGAGGCTACACCTTC.

This chain connects TRBV19 to TRBJ2-1; D is tentatively TRBD1 or TRBD2 (6 bases each). Germline V CDR1 and CDR2: LNHDA, SQIVND (reference sequence). The CDR3 is 14 amino acids. V dropped 5 bases and J dropped 7 bases, with 15 bases sitting between them. The CDR3, as DNA: TGTGCCAGTAGTTCTAACCTAGGGGGGAATGAGCAGTTCTTC. Residues: CASSSNLGGNEQFF. The whole variable domain, remainder taken from reference TRBV19 and TRBJ2-1, is DGGITQSPKYLFRKEGQNVTLSCEQNLNHDAMYWYRQDPGQGLRLIYYSQIVNDFQKGDIAEGYSVSREKKESFPLTVTSAQKNPTAFYLCASSSNLGGNEQFFGPGTRLTVL.

V and J are TRBV5-4 and TRBJ1-1; the D gene is possibly TRBD1 (6 bases). V was shortened by 0 bases and J by 7 bases, with 16 bases between the two germline ends. The CDR3 is 15 residues long. Germline V gene data show CDR1 as SGHNT and CDR2 as YYREEE (reference sequence). The CDR3 protein is CASSLGVGEQGEAFF. The CDR3 DNA reads TGTGCCAGCAGCTTGGGGGTGGGGGAACAGGGTGAAGCTTTCTTT.

The chain recombines TRBV2 with TRBJ2-7; 9 bases agree with TRBD2. CDR1 is SNHLY and CDR2 is FYNNEI in the germline V gene. The CDR3 length is 15 residues. The trim removed 3 bases at V and 1 base at J, leaving 4 bases unmatched. The CDR3 nucleotides are TGTGCCAGCAGTGACGGGGCGGGGGGGTCCTACGAGCAGTACTTC. This gives the protein CASSDGAGGSYEQYF.

This rearrangement joins TRBV27 to TRBJ1-1; maybe TRBD1 (6 bases). Germline V gives CDR1 MNHEY, CDR2 SMNVEV (reference sequence). The CDR3 length is 18 residues. Trimming stripped 7 bases from V and 0 bases from J, with 24 bases between. The CDR3 DNA follows: TGTGCCAGCACTTCCCCCGGCGGCGGGGGGCGAATGAACACTGAAGCTTTCTTT. This codes for CASTSPGGGGRMNTEAFF.

The chain couples TRBV5-1 to TRBJ2-3, with 10 bases aligning to TRBD2. Germline V gene lookup returns CDR1 SGHRS and CDR2 YFSETQ. The CDR3 extends over 17 amino acids. With 2 bases clipped from V and 6 bases from J, the junction kept 12 bases outside the gene matches. The CDR3 DNA reads as TGCGCCAGCAGCTTCCTACCGAGCGGGGGGGCCGCCGATACGCAGTATTTT. As protein: CASSFLPSGGAADTQYF.

V is TRBV5-1 and J is TRBJ2-3, with 7 bases aligning to TRBD1. V lost 3 bases, J lost 2 bases, and 6 bases stayed unmatched. Germline-derived CDR1 and CDR2 are SGHRS and YFSETQ. This CDR3 is built from 15 residues. The CDR3 is CASSSYRGDTDTQYF. In DNA, the CDR3 is TGCGCCAGCAGCTCATACAGGGGCGACACAGATACGCAGTATTTT. The complete variable domain, with remaining parts taken from reference TRBV5-1 and TRBJ2-3, reads KAGVTQTPRYLIKTRGQQVTLSCSPISGHRSVSWYQQTPGQGLQFLFEYFSETQRNKGNFPGRFSGRQFSNSRSEMNVSTLELGDSALYLCASSSYRGDTDTQYFGPGTRLTVL.

The sample holds a few counts of this clone. V and J are TRBV13 and TRBJ2-2; D unclear. The CDR3 contains 15 residues. The V end was cut by 5 bases, the J end by 5 bases, with 15 bases between. Germline assignment: CDR1 PRHDT and CDR2 FYEKMQ (reference sequence). This CDR3 reads CASSVGRLETGELFF. The CDR3 DNA reads TGTGCCAGCAGCGTTGGGCGCCTGGAGACCGGGGAGCTGTTTTTT.

The V and J genes are TRBV6-1 and TRBJ1-1; D is ambiguous. V gave up 6 bases and J gave up 0 bases, with 11 bases separating them. The germline V gene has CDR1 MNHNS and CDR2 SASEGT. This CDR3 contains 14 residues. The CDR3 region is CASSLLNLNTEAFF. In nucleotides, the CDR3 is TGTGCCAGCAGCCTATTAAACCTGAACACTGAAGCTTTCTTT.